These 19 T cell receptor beta chains share one sample of origin, sequenced in a study of cytomegalovirus exposure and HLA in healthy donors. Primers included in the PCR were 60 Vbeta and 13 Jbeta primers. Generated by immunoSEQ multiplex PCR, the TCRdb table keeps only in-frame clones and is missing some. The sample carries about 130,000 clones, roughly 79% recorded once. Specimen: PBMCs. These receptor sequences come from a man younger than 30 in good health and CMV-seronegative.

The chain links TRBV29-1 to TRBJ1-1, with TRBD1 as a possible D gene (5 bases). Germline V gives CDR1 SQVTM, CDR2 ANQGSEA. This CDR3 region has 11 residues. CDR3 DNA: TGCACCTCCGGGGGGGTCACTGAAGCTTTCTTT. Amino acids: CTSGGVTEAFF.

The chain combines TRBV7-2 with TRBJ2-7; TRBD1 matches at 9 bases. Losses at the gene ends were 1 base for V and 2 bases for J; bases not matched to a gene: 0. Looked up from germline, CDR1 is SGHTA and CDR2 is FQGNSA. This CDR3 comprises 14 residues. The CDR3 nucleotides are TGTGCCAGCAGCTTAGACAGGGGGCCCTACGAGCAGTACTTC. Translating it yields CASSLDRGPYEQYF.

The genes are TRBV7-9 and TRBJ2-7, with D hard to call. Germline V gene lookup returns CDR1 SEHNR and CDR2 FQNEAQ (reference sequence). Trimming left V 4 bases short and J 0 bases short, with 7 bases between. This CDR3 spans 13 amino acids. The CDR3 loop reads CASSSDISYEQYF. In DNA, the CDR3 is TGTGCCAGCAGCTCAGACATCTCCTACGAGCAGTACTTC.

This clone has a single count. The rearrangement links TRBV6-4 to TRBJ2-7; possibly TRBD2 for D (5 bases). Germline CDR1 is MRHNA and CDR2 is SNTAGT. V gave up 3 bases and J gave up 2 bases, with 8 bases separating them. There are 13 residues in the CDR3. As DNA, the CDR3 is TGTGCCAGCAGTGAGGGGAGAACCTACGAGCAGTACTTC. This encodes CASSEGRTYEQYF.

This sequence joins TRBV7-2 and TRBJ1-1; D might be TRBD1 (6 bases). Germline lookup yields CDR1 SGHTA and CDR2 FQGNSA. The CDR3 is made up of 13 amino acids. The V and J ends lost 5 bases and 8 bases respectively, with 15 bases between them. CDR3 in amino acids: CASSVDSLIEAFF. The CDR3 DNA is TGTGCCAGCAGCGTGGACAGCTTAATAGAAGCTTTCTTT.

The chain couples TRBV2 to TRBJ1-2; D remains ambiguous. V lost 7 bases, J lost 4 bases, and 13 bases lay in between. This CDR3 comprises 13 residues. Germline V lookup: CDR1 SNHLY, CDR2 FYNNEI. CDR3 bases: TGTGCCAGCATTAAGCACCCCGTCTATGGCTACACCTTC. Its translation: CASIKHPVYGYTF.

The rearrangement links TRBV7-3 to TRBJ1-3; D might be TRBD1 (5 bases). Trimming removed 5 bases from V and 2 bases from J, with 13 bases in between. Germline loops: CDR1 SGHTA, CDR2 FQGTGA. This CDR3 spans 15 amino acids. Here the CDR3 reads CASSVTGDPGNTIYF. CDR3 nucleotides: TGTGCCAGCAGCGTTACGGGGGATCCTGGAAACACCATATATTTT.

The J gene is TRBJ1-6, the V gene TRBV10-2; 11 bases map to TRBD1. This CDR3 has 14 amino acids. Germline lookup yields CDR1 WSHSY and CDR2 SAAADI. Losses at the gene ends were 4 bases for V and 11 bases for J; bases not matched to a gene: 4. CDR3 coding DNA: TGCGCCAGCAGTGTTGGGACAGGGGGTGCACCCCTCCACTTT. It translates to CASSVGTGGAPLHF.

The rearrangement joins TRBV6-4 to TRBJ2-1, with 9 nucleotides matching TRBD1. Germline V lookup: CDR1 MRHNA, CDR2 SNTAGT. The junction had 11 bases not matched to a gene; V was cut back by 2 bases and J by 6 bases. CDR3 length: 17 amino acids. CDR3 in DNA: TGTGCCAGCAGTGACAAGGGACAGGGCATAGGCCCCAATGAGCAGTTCTTC. It translates to CASSDKGQGIGPNEQFF.

In its sample, this clone was seen once. The genes are TRBV4-3 and TRBJ2-5; 10 nucleotides line up with TRBD2. Germline V lookup: CDR1 LGHNA, CDR2 YSLEER. The V gene end was trimmed by 0 bases and the J gene end by 5 bases; junction bases not matched to a gene: 9. The CDR3 is 17 residues long. The CDR3 is CASSQDLASGGWETQYF. CDR3 DNA: TGCGCCAGCAGCCAAGATCTTGCTAGCGGGGGATGGGAGACCCAGTACTTC.

The rearrangement joins TRBV19 to TRBJ2-7; possibly TRBD1 for D (5 bases). CDR1 and CDR2 from the germline V gene are LNHDA and SQIVND (reference sequence). V was shortened by 2 bases and J by 3 bases, with 14 bases between the two germline ends. The CDR3 is made up of 15 amino acids. The CDR3 DNA reads TGTGCCAGTAGTATACCACAGGTAGATGGCTACGAGCAGTACTTC. This sequence encodes CASSIPQVDGYEQYF.

This rearrangement joins TRBV5-1 to TRBJ2-5, with TRBD1 as a possible D gene (6 bases). The end of the DNA fits TRBJ2-7 better, so the J call may be wrong. Germline V CDR1 and CDR2: SGHRS, YFSETQ. The CDR3 is made up of 16 amino acids. As DNA, the CDR3 is TGCGCCAGCAGCCCCGCCCCACAGGGATTTTCCTACGAGCAGTACTTC. It yields the protein CASSPAPQGFSYEQYF.

DNA for the CDR3: TGTGCCAGCAGTCTCCAGGGGAACACTGAAGCTTTCTTT. It is translated as CASSLQGNTEAFF. This chain links TRBV6-5 with TRBJ1-1; maybe TRBD1 (5 bases). V was shortened by 5 bases and J by 1 base, with 8 bases between the two germline ends. The CDR3 totals 13 residues. In germline, CDR1 is MNHEY, CDR2 SVGAGI.

The chain recombines TRBV7-3 with TRBJ2-4; TRBD2 is a possible D gene (7 bases). Germline-derived CDR1 and CDR2 are SGHTA and FQGTGA. V dropped 0 bases and J dropped 5 bases, with 17 bases sitting between them. The CDR3 loop spans 17 amino acids. CDR3 amino acids: CASSLTPRGHRENIQYF. In DNA form, the CDR3 reads TGTGCCAGCAGCTTAACCCCGCGGGGGCATAGAGAAAACATTCAGTACTTC.

The chain joins TRBV10-1 to TRBJ2-1; a weak D match, TRBD2 (6 bases). V was pared by 5 bases and J by 0 bases, with 14 bases between. Germline assignment: CDR1 WNHNN and CDR2 SYGVQD (reference sequence). The CDR3 has 16 residues. The CDR3 nucleotides are TGCGCCAGCAGTAAGACGGAGGGGCGCTCCTACAATGAGCAGTTCTTC. Residues: CASSKTEGRSYNEQFF.

V usage is TRBV6-6 and J usage is TRBJ1-4; D is uncertain. CDR3 length: 13 amino acids. Trimming left V 5 bases short and J 2 bases short, with 6 bases between. Germline V CDR1 and CDR2: MNHNY, SVGAGI (reference sequence). In nucleotides, the CDR3 is TGTGCCAGCAGTCATGAGACTAATGAAAAACTGTTTTTT. Residues: CASSHETNEKLFF.

This chain connects TRBV10-3 to TRBJ2-1; TRBD2 matches at 10 bases. Trimming at V came to 1 base and at J to 4 bases, leaving 1 base not matched to a gene. The CDR3 runs 15 residues. Germline loops: CDR1 ENHRY, CDR2 SYGVKD. The CDR3 bases are TGTGCCATCAGTGAGTTTAGCGGGGGGTACAATGAGCAGTTCTTC. Residues: CAISEFSGGYNEQFF.

This rearrangement joins TRBV10-2 to TRBJ1-1, with 8 bases fitting TRBD1. Germline V lookup: CDR1 WSHSY, CDR2 SAAADI. This CDR3 has 17 amino acids. V dropped 7 bases and J dropped 5; count of bases not matched to a gene: 18. Written as DNA, the CDR3 is TGCGCCAGCACTCCGGCCAGGACAGGGTCTGTAGGTACTGAAGCTTTCTTT. It codes for CASTPARTGSVGTEAFF.

This chain joins TRBV6-5 and TRBJ2-7; D remains unclear. The CDR3 contains 15 residues. The V gene's germline CDR1 is MNHEY and CDR2 SVGAGI. The V and J ends lost 2 bases and 4 bases respectively, with 15 bases between them. CDR3 protein: CASSYRSGRSYEQYF. CDR3 DNA sequence: TGTGCCAGCAGTTACCGTTCCGGCAGGTCGTACGAGCAGTACTTC.